These T cell receptor beta chains were read from a single sample in a study of response to subunit inactivated influenza vaccine. TCRdb passed the RT-PCR reads through MiXCR, listing each CDR3 protein once. The sample gives 600,000 to 850,000 distinct CDR3 sequences, around 13% of which show up once; less than 9% is in the top ten. Sequencing used PBMCs from blood, obtained around 14 days before vaccination. The receptor set was obtained from a middle-aged man who received an inactivated influenza vaccine. Both conserved end residues are trimmed from each CDR3.

v_call: TRBV20-1
cdr3_aa: SARDMAGGGEEQF

v_call: TRBV6-5
cdr3_aa: ASSYPGGGTEAF

v_call: TRBV20-1
cdr3_aa: SARDPTTGRATEAF

v_call: TRBV24-1
cdr3_aa: ATSDFPAGTDTQY

v_call: TRBV15
cdr3_aa: ATSRDKGLKQF

v_call: TRBV29-1
cdr3_aa: SVGGGLFAGHNEQF

v_call: TRBV20-1
cdr3_aa: SARGGLAGLF

v_call: TRBV12-3/TRBV12-4
cdr3_aa: ASSTHLTGSEQY

v_call: TRBV2
cdr3_aa: ASRTGQDNEKLF

v_call: TRBV5-1
cdr3_aa: ASSSPGFHTEAF

v_call: TRBV24-1
cdr3_aa: ATSDLAGTVPDTQY

v_call: TRBV12-3/TRBV12-4
cdr3_aa: ASSFTKGTEAF

v_call: TRBV6-2/TRBV6-3
cdr3_aa: ASSYWMGETQY

v_call: TRBV5-5
cdr3_aa: ASSLDFVETQY

v_call: TRBV28
cdr3_aa: ASSLPGSGSGEQF

v_call: TRBV20-1
cdr3_aa: SARLRTGAGELF

v_call: TRBV20-1
cdr3_aa: SATYQETQY

v_call: TRBV4-1
cdr3_aa: ASSPDRLHTGELF

v_call: TRBV5-1
cdr3_aa: ASRSQGSYYGYT

v_call: TRBV29-1
cdr3_aa: SVVTPSQYTQY

v_call: TRBV2
cdr3_aa: ASSSDFFVSYEQY

v_call: TRBV27
cdr3_aa: ASRGSGSYEQY

v_call: TRBV20-1
cdr3_aa: SARDNSRSSYNEQF

v_call: TRBV4-1
cdr3_aa: ASSQPTSGGREQY

v_call: TRBV12-3/TRBV12-4
cdr3_aa: ASNRLVEETQY

v_call: TRBV5-1
cdr3_aa: ASSLSDTDYGYT

v_call: TRBV7-2
cdr3_aa: ASSLEPGPYYEQY

v_call: TRBV5-1
cdr3_aa: ASSLDLSNVLT

v_call: TRBV20-1
cdr3_aa: SAIWGGGLSTDTQY

v_call: TRBV12-3/TRBV12-4
cdr3_aa: ASSWDRGSYGYT

v_call: TRBV15
cdr3_aa: ATSSRRQMNYGYT

v_call: TRBV6-2/TRBV6-3
cdr3_aa: ASSRQGITGELF

v_call: TRBV20-1
cdr3_aa: SASAGPSAYEQY

v_call: TRBV7-9
cdr3_aa: ASSFTGYGTEAF

v_call: TRBV4-3
cdr3_aa: ASSQVNRDSSFGYT

v_call: TRBV12-3/TRBV12-4
cdr3_aa: ASSFSGQNYGYT

v_call: TRBV28
cdr3_aa: ASSTPRETPYNEQF

v_call: TRBV4-3
cdr3_aa: ASSPWLGANEQF

v_call: TRBV9
cdr3_aa: ASSRSSGSSYEQY

v_call: TRBV28
cdr3_aa: ASSSTSNPYEQY

v_call: TRBV14
cdr3_aa: ASSQLAGGANTGELF

v_call: TRBV6-2/TRBV6-3
cdr3_aa: ASSYSSFNEQF

v_call: TRBV28
cdr3_aa: ASSSRDRVSYEQY

v_call: TRBV5-1
cdr3_aa: ASSTTGGNGYT